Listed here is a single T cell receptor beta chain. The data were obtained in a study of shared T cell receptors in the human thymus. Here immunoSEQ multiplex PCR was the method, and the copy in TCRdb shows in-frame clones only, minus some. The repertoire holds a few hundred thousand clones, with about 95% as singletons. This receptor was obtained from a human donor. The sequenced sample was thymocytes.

CDR3 region: CASGLWREWFHNEQFF. As DNA, the CDR3 is TGTGCTAGTGGTTTGTGGCGGGAGTGGTTCCACAATGAGCAGTTCTTC. This chain uses TRBV12-5 with TRBJ2-1, with 7 bases identical to TRBD2. The V and J ends lost 2 bases and 5 bases, in that order; junction bases with no gene match: 9. Germline V gives CDR1 LGHNT, CDR2 FRNRAP. The CDR3 covers 16 residues.